These 16 T cell receptor beta chains originate from one sample sequenced in a study of T cell repertoires in cytomegalovirus infection. One entry per CDR3 protein results from TCRdb running MiXCR on the reads. Among about 830,000 distinct CDR3 sequences, approximately 30% were seen once, and the ten largest hold under 15%. These TCRs' antigens remain unknown. Specimen: cultured CD8+ T cells from PBMCs, collected from culture after CMV antigen stimulation. These receptors all come from a human donor in good health (CMV status not recorded). Some clones in this sample may be carry-over from other donors' samples.

This chain links TRBV7-6 with TRBJ1-1; D remains unclear. Trimming removed 1 base at V and 7 bases at J, with 10 bases between. This CDR3 has 13 amino acids. CDR1 and CDR2 (germline): SGHVS, FNYEAQ. The CDR3 region has the DNA TGTGCCAGCAGCTTAGGCGGGAACGGTGAAGCTTTCTTT. Residues: CASSLGGNGEAFF.

This chain uses TRBV19 with TRBJ2-7; 8 bases map to TRBD1. V lost 5 bases, J lost 4 bases, and 13 bases stayed unmatched. This CDR3 is 16 amino acids long. Germline CDR1 reads LNHDA; CDR2 reads SQIVND (reference sequence). CDR3 protein: CASSHTQSRGLYEQYF. For the CDR3, the DNA is TGTGCCAGTAGTCATACCCAATCCAGGGGGCTTTACGAGCAGTACTTC.

A few counts support this clonotype. This chain connects TRBV4-2 to TRBJ2-1; D remains ambiguous. Between the trimmed V and J ends, which lost 6 bases and 13 bases, there was a span of 16 bases. This CDR3 is built from 12 residues. Germline CDR1 is LGHNA and CDR2 is YNFKEQ. CDR3 amino acids: CASSSADPKQFF. The DNA of the CDR3 is TGTGCCAGCAGTTCGGCGGACCCCAAACAGTTCTTC.

The chain carries TRBV28 and TRBJ1-2; no clear D. Looked up from germline, CDR1 is MDHEN and CDR2 is SYDVKM. The CDR3 consists of 14 residues. The V and J ends lost 7 bases and 4 bases respectively, with 16 bases between them. CDR3 bases: TGTGCCAGCACCGAGGTTAGGCTCCGCTATGGCTACACCTTC. Its translation: CASTEVRLRYGYTF.

This clonotype was found many times. The chain uses TRBV2 and TRBJ2-3, with 8 positions matching TRBD2. The CDR3 is 17 amino acids. Trimming at V came to 7 bases and at J to 8 bases, leaving 20 bases not matched to a gene. Germline CDR1 and CDR2: SNHLY and FYNNEI. CDR3 bases: TGTGCCAGCAAGCGCTCTCAGCGGGGGCCCACGTGGCGTACGCAGTATTTT. It encodes CASKRSQRGPTWRTQYF.

This clonotype has just a few counts. V gene TRBV7-9 combines with J gene TRBJ1-2, with TRBD1 matching over 8 bases. This CDR3 contains 14 residues. The V gene end was trimmed by 1 base and the J gene end by 5 bases; junction bases not matched to a gene: 3. The germline V gene has CDR1 SEHNR and CDR2 FQNEAQ (reference sequence). CDR3: CASSLDRGEYGYTF. DNA of the CDR3: TGTGCCAGCAGCTTAGACAGGGGGGAATATGGCTACACCTTC. Full variable domain (outside the CDR3, taken from reference TRBV7-9 and TRBJ1-2): DTGVSQNPRHKITKRGQNVTFRCDPISEHNRLYWYRQTLGQGPEFLTYFQNEAQLEKSRLLSDRFSAERPKGSFSTLEIQRTEQGDSAMYLCASSLDRGEYGYTFGSGTRLTVV.

This clonotype was seen just once. Mismatch with germline at one junction end may stem from a read error. The V and J genes are TRBV7-9 and TRBJ2-1; maybe TRBD1 (6 bases). Per the germline V gene, CDR1 is SEHNR and CDR2 is FQNEAQ (reference sequence). The CDR3 is made up of 12 amino acids. DNA of the CDR3: TGTGCCAGCAGCTTGACCGACAGGAGTAGTGGCTTC. Residues: CASSLTDRSSGF.

The rearrangement uses TRBV10-2 and TRBJ2-1; 7 bases are a match to TRBD1. After removal of 7 bases from V and 3 bases from J, the junction contained 9 bases not matched to a gene. Germline-derived CDR1 and CDR2 are WSHSY and SAAADI. CDR3 size: 15 residues. This CDR3 reads CASIKDRTHYNEQFF. The CDR3 bases are TGCGCCAGCATCAAGGACAGGACCCACTACAATGAGCAGTTCTTC.

The chain recombines TRBV20-1 with TRBJ1-5, with D perhaps TRBD1 (5 bases). From germline, CDR1 is DFQATT and CDR2 SNEGSKA (reference sequence). The CDR3 is 16 amino acids. Trimming pared 2 bases from V and 0 bases from J, leaving 14 bases between. CDR3 sequence: CSARMDLGDSNQPQHF. The CDR3 DNA is TGCAGTGCTAGAATGGATCTGGGGGATAGCAATCAGCCCCAGCATTTT.

V gene TRBV11-2 combines with J gene TRBJ2-5; 7 nucleotides align to TRBD1. The CDR3 runs to 15 residues. J was trimmed by 5 bases and V by 4 bases; bases with no gene match: 10. Germline lookup yields CDR1 SGHAT and CDR2 FQNNGV. This CDR3 is CASSSLDRADETQYF. The CDR3 bases are TGTGCCAGCAGCTCCCTTGACAGGGCCGATGAGACCCAGTACTTC.

The chain employs TRBV4-1 and TRBJ1-1; D unresolved. Trimming shortened V by 1 base and J by 2 bases, and 11 bases separated the two germline ends. The CDR3 is 15 residues long. CDR1 and CDR2 (germline): MGHRA, YSYEKL. The CDR3 loop reads CASSQVLGFNTEAFF. CDR3 bases: TGCGCCAGCAGCCAAGTTCTAGGTTTTAACACTGAAGCTTTCTTT.

This clonotype was observed many times. The DNA for the CDR3 is TGTGCCAGCAGCTCCATTTGGTCTAGCGGGGGGCTTCGCACAGATACGCAGTATTTT. It translates to CASSSIWSSGGLRTDTQYF. This rearrangement joins TRBV7-2 to TRBJ2-3, with TRBD2 matching 11 bases. The V and J ends lost 4 bases and 1 base, in that order; junction bases with no gene match: 13. The CDR3 sequence is 19 residues long. Germline loops: CDR1 SGHTA, CDR2 FQGNSA. The entire variable domain, with the rest obtained from reference TRBV7-2 and TRBJ2-3, is as follows: GAGVSQSPSNKVTEKGKDVELRCDPISGHTALYWYRQSLGQGLEFLIYFQGNSAPDKSGLPSDRFSAERTGGSVSTLTIQRTQQEDSAVYLCASSSIWSSGGLRTDTQYFGPGTRLTVL.

This clonotype was recorded a few times. The chain has TRBV6-5 and TRBJ2-5, with 7 bases identical to TRBD2. The CDR3 spans 15 residues. The V and J ends lost 6 bases and 1 base, in that order; junction bases with no gene match: 8. Germline values: CDR1 MNHEY, CDR2 SVGAGI. In DNA form, the CDR3 reads TGTGCCAGCAGCTCTCTTACTAGCGCCCAAGAGACCCAGTACTTC. Translated, it gives CASSSLTSAQETQYF.

This clonotype has more than one count but fewer than ten. The gene calls are TRBV7-8 and TRBJ2-7; D is unclear. Trimming shortened V by 1 base and J by 3 bases, and 7 bases separated the two germline ends. The CDR3 runs 13 residues. The germline CDR1 and CDR2 sequences are SGHVS and FQNEAQ. The CDR3 DNA follows: TGTGCCAGCAGCTTAGAGATCGGCTACGAGCAGTACGTC. Translation gives CASSLEIGYEQYV.

The genes are TRBV19 and TRBJ2-1; D is possibly TRBD1 (6 bases). V lost 1 base and J lost 3, with 10 bases in between. CDR1 is LNHDA and CDR2 is SQIVND in the germline V gene (reference sequence). This CDR3 region has 15 residues. The CDR3 sequence is CASSIGTGIYNEQFF. Written as DNA, the CDR3 is TGTGCCAGTAGTATAGGTACAGGGATCTACAATGAGCAGTTCTTC.

The rearrangement uses TRBV10-1 and TRBJ2-3; TRBD1 matches at 8 bases. This CDR3 region has 17 residues. After removal of 4 bases from V and 0 bases from J, the junction contained 9 bases not matched to a gene. Germline lookup yields CDR1 WNHNN and CDR2 SYGVQD (reference sequence). The CDR3 DNA reads as TGCGCCAGCAGTGGACCACGGACAGGGTATAGCACAGATACGCAGTATTTT. This codes for CASSGPRTGYSTDTQYF.